This T cell receptor (beta chain) is drawn from a study of blood T cell repertoires in COVID-19. The length of the CDR3 is 14 residues. V lost 6 bases and J 0 bases, leaving 13 bases between the germline ends. The germline V gene encodes CDR1 SGDLS and CDR2 YYNGEE. Assay used: immunoSEQ multiplex PCR; TCRdb lists only in-frame clones, some missing. Of 250,000 to 350,000 clones in the sample, 88% were seen once. V usage is TRBV9 and J usage is TRBJ2-7; D unclear. The TCR comes from a woman aged 25 to 39 who had recovered from COVID-19. The sample taken for sequencing was PBMCs or T cells enriched from blood (not recorded which). The CDR3 nucleotides read TGTGCCAGCAACAAGGCAGGCCGCTCCTACGAGCAGTACTTC. Protein product: CASNKAGRSYEQYF.